This T cell receptor beta chain was retrieved from a study of cytomegalovirus exposure and HLA in healthy donors. Study-level findings and limits: TCR beta chain V- and J-gene trimming was linked, in a later analysis, to a missense variant in DCLRE1C.

On this clone: Antigen: not known.

CDR1 and CDR2 from the germline V gene are SGHRS and YFSETQ. V dropped 2 bases and J dropped 8; count of bases not matched to a gene: 6. The CDR3 length is 16 residues. A multiplex PCR was run with 60 Vbeta primers and 13 Jbeta primers. Repertoires were generated with immunoSEQ multiplex PCR, while TCRdb's copy carries only in-frame clones and drops some. The sample has 99,000 or so clones; around 75% are singletons. The source of this sequence is a young man in good health and CMV-seropositive. The chain carries TRBV5-1 and TRBJ2-2, with 13 positions matching TRBD2. Sequencing was performed on PBMCs. Here the CDR3 reads CASSFWTSGGVGELFF. CDR3 in DNA: TGCGCCAGCAGCTTCTGGACTAGCGGGGGAGTAGGGGAGCTGTTTTTT.